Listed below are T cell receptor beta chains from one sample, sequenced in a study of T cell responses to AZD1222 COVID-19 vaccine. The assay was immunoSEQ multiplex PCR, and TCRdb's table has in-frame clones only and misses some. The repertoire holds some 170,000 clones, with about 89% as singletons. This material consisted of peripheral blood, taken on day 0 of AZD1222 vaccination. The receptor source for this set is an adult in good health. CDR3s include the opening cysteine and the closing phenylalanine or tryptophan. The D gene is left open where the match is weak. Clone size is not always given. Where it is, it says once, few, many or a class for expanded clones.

CDR3nt: TGTGCCAGCAGTTACTCAGGGACAGGGAACACTGAAGCTTTCTTT
CDR3aa: CASSYSGTGNTEAFF
d_gene: TRBD1
abundance: once
v_gene: TRBV6-5
j_gene: TRBJ1-1

CDR3nt: TGTGCCAGCAGTGCCAACTTGGGCAGCGGGGGTTACACAGATACGCAGTATTTT
CDR3aa: CASSANLGSGGYTDTQYF
d_gene: TRBD2
abundance: few
v_gene: TRBV6-1
j_gene: TRBJ2-3

CDR3nt: TGCGCCAGCAGCCAAGGGGACAGGGATCATCAGCCCCAGCATTTT
CDR3aa: CASSQGDRDHQPQHF
d_gene: TRBD1
abundance: .
v_gene: TRBV4-1
j_gene: TRBJ1-5

CDR3nt: TGTGCCTGGACCTCTGGGAGGGACACTGAAGCTTTCTTT
CDR3aa: CAWTSGRDTEAFF
d_gene: .
abundance: .
v_gene: TRBV30
j_gene: TRBJ1-1

CDR3nt: TGTGCCAGCAGCTATGGACAGAGTAATCAGCCCCAGCATTTT
CDR3aa: CASSYGQSNQPQHF
d_gene: .
abundance: .
v_gene: TRBV5-8
j_gene: TRBJ1-5

CDR3nt: TGTGCCAGCAGCCAGACAGGGAACACCGGGGAGCTGTTTTTT
CDR3aa: CASSQTGNTGELFF
d_gene: .
abundance: once
v_gene: TRBV9
j_gene: TRBJ2-2

CDR3nt: TGTGCCAGCAGCTTAGAGGGAGTTGGTAACTATGGCTACACCTTC
CDR3aa: CASSLEGVGNYGYTF
d_gene: .
abundance: .
v_gene: TRBV11-2
j_gene: TRBJ1-2

CDR3nt: TGTGCCAGTAGTACCCCGGGACTAGCGGGGGGGGCGGATACGCAGTATTTT
CDR3aa: CASSTPGLAGGADTQYF
d_gene: TRBD2
abundance: .
v_gene: TRBV19
j_gene: TRBJ2-3

CDR3nt: TGTGCCAGTAGTATGGGGACAGGGACCAATCAGCCCCAGCATTTT
CDR3aa: CASSMGTGTNQPQHF
d_gene: TRBD1
abundance: few
v_gene: TRBV19
j_gene: TRBJ1-5

CDR3nt: TGTGCCAGTAGTGACGGTGTCGGGGCCTACAATGAGCAGTTCTTC
CDR3aa: CASSDGVGAYNEQFF
d_gene: .
abundance: .
v_gene: TRBV19
j_gene: TRBJ2-1

CDR3nt: TGTGCCAGCAGCCTCACCGGGACACTTAACACTGAAGCTTTCTTT
CDR3aa: CASSLTGTLNTEAFF
d_gene: .
abundance: .
v_gene: TRBV4-2
j_gene: TRBJ1-1

CDR3nt: TGTGCCACCAGCAGAACGGGACTAGCGGGGGGAACAGATACGCAGTATTTT
CDR3aa: CATSRTGLAGGTDTQYF
d_gene: TRBD2
abundance: .
v_gene: TRBV15
j_gene: TRBJ2-3

CDR3nt: TGTGCCAGCAGTGACACCTGGAGGGGTGGCTACACCTTC
CDR3aa: CASSDTWRGGYTF
d_gene: .
abundance: .
v_gene: TRBV6-4
j_gene: TRBJ1-2

CDR3nt: TGTGCCAGCAGGGCCGGGACACCAAATTCACCCCTCCACTTT
CDR3aa: CASRAGTPNSPLHF
d_gene: .
abundance: .
v_gene: TRBV2
j_gene: TRBJ1-6

CDR3nt: TGTGCCAGCAGCTTAAGGTCAGGGACTGGGCACAATGAGCAGTTCTTC
CDR3aa: CASSLRSGTGHNEQFF
d_gene: .
abundance: few
v_gene: TRBV7-2
j_gene: TRBJ2-1

CDR3nt: TGTGCCTGGAGTACTGGGTCTGGAAACACCATATATTTT
CDR3aa: CAWSTGSGNTIYF
d_gene: .
abundance: .
v_gene: TRBV30
j_gene: TRBJ1-3

CDR3nt: TGTGCCAGCCATACGACAGGGGGCGGAGAGAGGCAGTTCTTC
CDR3aa: CASHTTGGGERQFF
d_gene: TRBD1
abundance: .
v_gene: TRBV5-4
j_gene: TRBJ2-1

CDR3nt: TGTGCCACCAGTGATTTTGAGACCCAGTACTTC
CDR3aa: CATSDFETQYF
d_gene: .
abundance: .
v_gene: TRBV24-1
j_gene: TRBJ2-5

CDR3nt: TGTGCCAGCAGTTATCTACAGGGAATAAATCAGCCCCAGCATTTT
CDR3aa: CASSYLQGINQPQHF
d_gene: .
abundance: once
v_gene: TRBV6-2/TRBV6-3
j_gene: TRBJ1-5

CDR3nt: TGTGCCAGCAGCTTAGATAGCGGGAGAGGCGATGAGCAGTTCTTC
CDR3aa: CASSLDSGRGDEQFF
d_gene: TRBD2
abundance: .
v_gene: TRBV13
j_gene: TRBJ2-1

CDR3nt: TGTGCCAGCAGCTTTTCAACCCGTCAGCCCCAGCATTTT
CDR3aa: CASSFSTRQPQHF
d_gene: .
abundance: .
v_gene: TRBV11-2
j_gene: TRBJ1-5

CDR3nt: TGTGCCAGCAGTCTTGATGCGTCCTACGAGCAGTACTTC
CDR3aa: CASSLDASYEQYF
d_gene: .
abundance: .
v_gene: TRBV12-3/TRBV12-4
j_gene: TRBJ2-7

CDR3nt: TGTGCCAGCAGGCCAGGGGGCGGGAACACTGAAGCTTTCTTT
CDR3aa: CASRPGGGNTEAFF
d_gene: TRBD1
abundance: .
v_gene: TRBV28
j_gene: TRBJ1-1

CDR3nt: TGTGCCAGCAGCGGGGGTATGAACACTGAAGCTTTCTTT
CDR3aa: CASSGGMNTEAFF
d_gene: .
abundance: .
v_gene: TRBV7-6
j_gene: TRBJ1-1

CDR3nt: TGCAGCGTTGTCATGGCGAGCTCCTACAATGAGCAGTTCTTC
CDR3aa: CSVVMASSYNEQFF
d_gene: .
abundance: .
v_gene: TRBV29-1
j_gene: TRBJ2-1

CDR3nt: TGTGCCAGCACGGGACAGCGGAGTTCACCCCTCCACTTT
CDR3aa: CASTGQRSSPLHF
d_gene: TRBD1
abundance: .
v_gene: TRBV28
j_gene: TRBJ1-6

CDR3nt: TGTGCCAGCAGGCCCGGGTCGGCGGAGCAAGAGACCCAGTACTTC
CDR3aa: CASRPGSAEQETQYF
d_gene: .
abundance: .
v_gene: TRBV5-4
j_gene: TRBJ2-5

CDR3nt: TGTGCCAGCAGTACGACAGAGGGGGGCTACACCTTC
CDR3aa: CASSTTEGGYTF
d_gene: .
abundance: .
v_gene: TRBV6-6
j_gene: TRBJ1-2

CDR3nt: TGTGCCAGCAGCTTAGGTGTGGGGGCCCCCGGGGAGCTGTTTTTT
CDR3aa: CASSLGVGAPGELFF
d_gene: .
abundance: once
v_gene: TRBV11-3
j_gene: TRBJ2-2

CDR3nt: TGTGCCAGCAGTCCGGGGCCGCGGGGCACTGAAGCTTTCTTT
CDR3aa: CASSPGPRGTEAFF
d_gene: .
abundance: .
v_gene: TRBV28
j_gene: TRBJ1-1

CDR3nt: TGTGCCAGCAGCTTGAACAGGGACCCCATGGAGACCCAGTACTTC
CDR3aa: CASSLNRDPMETQYF
d_gene: .
abundance: .
v_gene: TRBV5-4
j_gene: TRBJ2-5

CDR3nt: TGTGCCAGCAGTGAACAGTCGCCTGATGGCTACACCTTC
CDR3aa: CASSEQSPDGYTF
d_gene: .
abundance: .
v_gene: TRBV2
j_gene: TRBJ1-2

CDR3nt: TGTGCCAGCAGCCCCGGAGGTAGCGGGAGAGATACGCAGTATTTT
CDR3aa: CASSPGGSGRDTQYF
d_gene: TRBD2
abundance: .
v_gene: TRBV7-8
j_gene: TRBJ2-3

CDR3nt: TGCAGCGTTGGAGGGGCCAGGGCGGGTGAGCAGTTCTTC
CDR3aa: CSVGGARAGEQFF
d_gene: .
abundance: few
v_gene: TRBV29-1
j_gene: TRBJ2-1

CDR3nt: TGTGCCAGCAGCCCCGGACAGGGGAGATCACCCCTCCACTTT
CDR3aa: CASSPGQGRSPLHF
d_gene: TRBD1
abundance: .
v_gene: TRBV5-4
j_gene: TRBJ1-6

CDR3nt: TGCAGCGGGGGGACGGTGAACACTGAAGCTTTCTTT
CDR3aa: CSGGTVNTEAFF
d_gene: .
abundance: .
v_gene: TRBV29-1
j_gene: TRBJ1-1

CDR3nt: TGCAGCGTGGGGACAACGGGCTATGGCTACACCTTC
CDR3aa: CSVGTTGYGYTF
d_gene: .
abundance: .
v_gene: TRBV29-1
j_gene: TRBJ1-2

CDR3nt: TGTGCCAGCACCGTTGCGGAGAACTACGAGCAGTACTTC
CDR3aa: CASTVAENYEQYF
d_gene: .
abundance: .
v_gene: TRBV18
j_gene: TRBJ2-7

CDR3nt: TGTGCCAGTAGTACCCGTAGCGGGAGGGCGAACACCGGGGAGCTGTTTTTT
CDR3aa: CASSTRSGRANTGELFF
d_gene: TRBD2
abundance: once
v_gene: TRBV19
j_gene: TRBJ2-2

CDR3nt: TGCAGTGCTAGTTATGGGCACCAAAGGCGTTTCGTCCAAGATCGCAATCAGCCCCAGCATTTT
CDR3aa: CSASYGHQRRFVQDRNQPQHF
d_gene: .
abundance: .
v_gene: TRBV20-1
j_gene: TRBJ1-5

CDR3nt: TGTGCCAGCAGCCTACGACTAGCGGGAGCCTACTTGCAGTTCTTC
CDR3aa: CASSLRLAGAYLQFF
d_gene: TRBD2
abundance: .
v_gene: TRBV7-9
j_gene: TRBJ2-1

CDR3nt: TGTGCCTGCACCGGACATCTAGCCTATGGCTACACCTTC
CDR3aa: CACTGHLAYGYTF
d_gene: .
abundance: .
v_gene: TRBV30
j_gene: TRBJ1-2

CDR3nt: TGTGCCAGTACCAGGGGGCTAGCGGGATCTCTTGAGCAGTTCTTC
CDR3aa: CASTRGLAGSLEQFF
d_gene: .
abundance: .
v_gene: TRBV19
j_gene: TRBJ2-1

CDR3nt: TGTGCCAGCAGTTTCGGTCCGGGGGCAGATCCACCCCTCCACTTT
CDR3aa: CASSFGPGADPPLHF
d_gene: .
abundance: .
v_gene: TRBV27
j_gene: TRBJ1-6

CDR3nt: TGTGCCAGCAGAAACCAGGGGGACAATCAGCCCCAGCATTTT
CDR3aa: CASRNQGDNQPQHF
d_gene: TRBD1
abundance: .
v_gene: TRBV28
j_gene: TRBJ1-5

CDR3nt: TGTGCCAGCAGTTTGACAGGGGCCCAGCGAGGCTACACCTTC
CDR3aa: CASSLTGAQRGYTF
d_gene: TRBD1
abundance: .
v_gene: TRBV28
j_gene: TRBJ1-2

CDR3nt: TGTGCCAGCAGCCCCAGCGGAAACAGGAATCCTTCACCCCTCCACTTT
CDR3aa: CASSPSGNRNPSPLHF
d_gene: .
abundance: .
v_gene: TRBV9
j_gene: TRBJ1-6

CDR3nt: TGTGCCAGTAGTATTTTTGGGCAGGCACAAGAGACCCAGTACTTC
CDR3aa: CASSIFGQAQETQYF
d_gene: .
abundance: .
v_gene: TRBV19
j_gene: TRBJ2-5

CDR3nt: TGTGCCAGTAGGTACAGGGAAGCGAACACTGAAGCTTTCTTT
CDR3aa: CASRYREANTEAFF
d_gene: .
abundance: .
v_gene: TRBV19
j_gene: TRBJ1-1

CDR3nt: TGCAGCGTAACTAGCGTCACGCAGTATTTT
CDR3aa: CSVTSVTQYF
d_gene: TRBD2
abundance: .
v_gene: TRBV29-1
j_gene: TRBJ2-3

CDR3nt: TGTGCCAGCAGCCCTCTCGGACAGGGGGGTTCACCCCTCCACTTT
CDR3aa: CASSPLGQGGSPLHF
d_gene: TRBD1
abundance: .
v_gene: TRBV11-2
j_gene: TRBJ1-6

CDR3nt: TGTGCCAGCAGCTTAGGTGGCGGGCGAAACGAGCAGTACTTC
CDR3aa: CASSLGGGRNEQYF
d_gene: .
abundance: .
v_gene: TRBV11-3
j_gene: TRBJ2-7

CDR3nt: TGTGCCAGCAGTGAACAGGGGCGCTATGGCTACACCTTC
CDR3aa: CASSEQGRYGYTF
d_gene: .
abundance: few
v_gene: TRBV2
j_gene: TRBJ1-2

CDR3nt: TGTGCCAGTAGTGCCGGGACAGTCAGCAATCAGCCCCAGCATTTT
CDR3aa: CASSAGTVSNQPQHF
d_gene: TRBD1
abundance: .
v_gene: TRBV19
j_gene: TRBJ1-5

CDR3nt: TGTGCCATCAGTGAGTCTCTGACAGGGACGGGCACTGAAGCTTTCTTT
CDR3aa: CAISESLTGTGTEAFF
d_gene: TRBD1
abundance: .
v_gene: TRBV10-3
j_gene: TRBJ1-1